This record concerns one TCR beta chain sequence. The sample belongs to a study of neurological immune-mediated disorders. A single run covered 15-18 subjects with over 170 million TCR-beta sequences. TCRdb re-analysed the 5' RACE reads in MiXCR, keeping a single row per CDR3 protein. The sample comprises 31,000 or so distinct CDR3 sequences, about 4.8% of which are singletons, and 23% rests with the top ten. This CDR3 is 14 amino acids long. The germline gives CDR1 SGHDN, CDR2 FVKESK. The V end lost 5 bases, the J end lost 6 bases, and 13 bases lay between the germline ends. The TCR comes from a young man in good health. The rearrangement uses TRBV14 and TRBJ2-2; the D gene is possibly TRBD1 (5 bases). Sequenced: PBMCs. The CDR3 DNA reads TGTGCCAGCAGCGGGGCAAGTCTAGCCGGGGAGCTGTTTTTT. Its translation: CASSGASLAGELFF. The full variable domain, rest sourced from reference TRBV14 and TRBJ2-2, is EAGVTQFPSHSVIEKGQTVTLRCDPISGHDNLYWYRRVMGKEIKFLLHFVKESKQDESGMPNNRFLAERTGGTYSTLKVQPAELEDSGVYFCASSGASLAGELFFGEGSRLTVL.